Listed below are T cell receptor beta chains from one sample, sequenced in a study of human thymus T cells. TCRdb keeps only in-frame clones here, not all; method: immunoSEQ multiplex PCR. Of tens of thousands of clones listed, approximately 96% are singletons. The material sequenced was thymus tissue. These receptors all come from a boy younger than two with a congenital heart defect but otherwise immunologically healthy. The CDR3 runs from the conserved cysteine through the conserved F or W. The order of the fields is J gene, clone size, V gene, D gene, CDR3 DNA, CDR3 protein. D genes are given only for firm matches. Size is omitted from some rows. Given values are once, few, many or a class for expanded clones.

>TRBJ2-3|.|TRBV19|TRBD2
TGTGCCAGTACCCCACTTAGCGGGGGCCGCACAGATACGCAGTATTTT
CASTPLSGGRTDTQYF
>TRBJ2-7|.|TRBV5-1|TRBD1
TGCGCCAGCAGCTTGGACCCGGACAGGTCCGACTCCTACGAGCAGTACTTC
CASSLDPDRSDSYEQYF
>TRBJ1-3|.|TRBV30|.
TGTGCCTGGAGTCAATCCCTCTCTGGAAACACCATATATTTT
CAWSQSLSGNTIYF
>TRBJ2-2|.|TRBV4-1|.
TGCGCCAGCAGCCAAGAAGGGACAAGGGGGTACACCGGGGAGCTGTTTTTT
CASSQEGTRGYTGELFF
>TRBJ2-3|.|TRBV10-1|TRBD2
TGCGCCAGCAGTGGACTAGCGGGATTGGACAGGACAGATACGCAGTATTTT
CASSGLAGLDRTDTQYF
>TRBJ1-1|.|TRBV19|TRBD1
TGTGCCAGTAGTATTGGTCTCTGGAGACAGGGGAGGGTTGAAGCTTTCTTT
CASSIGLWRQGRVEAFF
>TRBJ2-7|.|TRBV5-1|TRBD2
TGCGCCAGCAGCTTGGGTGTCGGGAGGTCGGAAGAGCAGTACTTC
CASSLGVGRSEEQYF
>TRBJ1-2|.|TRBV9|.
TGTGCCAGCAGCGAACGGGCTCTCTATGGCTACACCTTC
CASSERALYGYTF
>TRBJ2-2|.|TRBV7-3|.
TGTGCCAGCAGCTTAACGGGGACGGAAAACACCGGGGAGCTGTTTTTT
CASSLTGTENTGELFF
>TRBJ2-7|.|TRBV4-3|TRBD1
TGCGCCAGCAGCCAACGGGACAGGGACTTTGCCTACGAGCAGTACTTC
CASSQRDRDFAYEQYF
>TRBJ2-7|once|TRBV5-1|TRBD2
TGCGCCAGCAGCTTGGACCGGACTAGCGGGAGCTCCTACGAGCAGTACTTC
CASSLDRTSGSSYEQYF
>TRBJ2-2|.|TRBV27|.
TGTGCCAGCAGTTTAGATTGCTACCCCGGTGGTACCGGGGAGCTGTTTTTT
CASSLDCYPGGTGELFF
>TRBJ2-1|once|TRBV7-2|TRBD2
TGTGCCAGCAGCTCTCGGGGGGGCTGGTATGAGCAGTTCTTC
CASSSRGGWYEQFF
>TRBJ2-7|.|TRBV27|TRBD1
TGTGCCAGCAGGCCGGGACAGAGCTCCTACGAGCAGTACTTC
CASRPGQSSYEQYF
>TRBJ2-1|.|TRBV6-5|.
TGTGCCAGCAGGACCCCCAATGAGCAGTTCTTC
CASRTPNEQFF
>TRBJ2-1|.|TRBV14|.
TGTGCCAGCAGCCAACGCCAATCTGGGGGGGGGCCCCAGCAGTTCTTC
CASSQRQSGGGPQQFF
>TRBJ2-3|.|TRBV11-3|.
TGTGCCAGCAGTCGGGACGTTCTAACAGATACGCAGTATTTT
CASSRDVLTDTQYF
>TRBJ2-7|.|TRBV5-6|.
TGTGCCAGCAGCTTGAGACAGGTTGACCCTTACGAGCAGTACTTC
CASSLRQVDPYEQYF
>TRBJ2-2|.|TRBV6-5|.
TGTGCCAGCAGTTACAACCAGGGCTGGGGGGAGCTGTTTTTT
CASSYNQGWGELFF
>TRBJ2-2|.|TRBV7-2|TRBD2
TGTGCCAGCAACCGTCTAGCGGGAGGGCCGGTAGGGGAGCTGTTTTTT
CASNRLAGGPVGELFF
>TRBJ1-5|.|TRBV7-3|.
TGTGCCAGCAGCCTTCTCTCTGTCGTGCCCCATAGCAATCAGCCCCAGCATTTT
CASSLLSVVPHSNQPQHF
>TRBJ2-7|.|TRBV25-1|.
TGTGCCAGAGAGACCAGCGGGTCCTCCTACGAGCAGTACTTC
CARETSGSSYEQYF
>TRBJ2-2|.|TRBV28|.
TGTGCCAGCAGTTTTCTGGCCGGGATTCTTGGTGCCGGGGAGCTGTTTTTT
CASSFLAGILGAGELFF
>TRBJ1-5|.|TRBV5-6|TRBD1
TGTGCCAGCAGCTTGGGGGACAGGGGATTTAGCAATCAGCCCCAGCATTTT
CASSLGDRGFSNQPQHF
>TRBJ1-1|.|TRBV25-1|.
TGTGCCAGCAGTGTAACAGAGTCGGGGAACACTGAAGCTTTCTTT
CASSVTESGNTEAFF
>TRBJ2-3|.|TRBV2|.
TGTGCCAGCAGTGGTAGCAGGGGAGGCACAGATACGCAGTATTTT
CASSGSRGGTDTQYF
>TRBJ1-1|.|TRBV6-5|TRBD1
TGTGCCAGCAGTTACAAAAGGACAGGGGAAGCTTTCTTT
CASSYKRTGEAFF
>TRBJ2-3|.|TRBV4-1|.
TGCGCCAGCAGCCAAGAGCGGGGTAGGGGCACAGATACGCAGTATTTT
CASSQERGRGTDTQYF